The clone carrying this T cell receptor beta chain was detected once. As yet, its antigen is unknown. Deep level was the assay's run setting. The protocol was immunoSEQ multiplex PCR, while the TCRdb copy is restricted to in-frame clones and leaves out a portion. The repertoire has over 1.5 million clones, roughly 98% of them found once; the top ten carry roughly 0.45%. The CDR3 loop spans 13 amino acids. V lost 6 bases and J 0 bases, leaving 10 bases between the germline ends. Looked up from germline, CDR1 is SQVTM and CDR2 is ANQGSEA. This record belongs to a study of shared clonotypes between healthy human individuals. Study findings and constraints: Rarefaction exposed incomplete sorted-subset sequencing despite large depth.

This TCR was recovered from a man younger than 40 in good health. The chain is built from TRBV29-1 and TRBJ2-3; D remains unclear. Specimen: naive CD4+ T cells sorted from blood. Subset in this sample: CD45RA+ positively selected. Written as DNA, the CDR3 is TGCAGCGTCCAAATATCTAGCACAGATACGCAGTATTTT. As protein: CSVQISSTDTQYF.